This passage covers 27 T cell receptor beta chains from one sample sequenced in a study of OX40 agonist ivuxolimab in advanced cancers. TCRdb's copy holds only in-frame clones and misses some; the assay was immunoSEQ multiplex PCR. This sample has around 85,000 clones, with about 90% found just once. The sequencing here drew on CD4+ or CD8+ T cells sorted from blood, taken in a trial of the OX40 agonist ivuxolimab. The receptors originated from an adult with an advanced solid tumor such as melanoma, head and neck, liver or kidney cancer.

The V gene is TRBV9, the J gene TRBJ2-1; 10 positions match TRBD2. CDR1 is SGDLS, CDR2 YYNGEE, per germline. Losses at the gene ends were 2 bases for V and 7 bases for J; bases not matched to a gene: 9. CDR3 size: 16 residues. CDR3 DNA: TGTGCCAGCAGCGTTCAGAGCGGGAGGGTCGGAAATGAGCAGTTCTTC. Translating gives CASSVQSGRVGNEQFF.

This clone came up once. The J gene is TRBJ2-3, the V gene TRBV28; D is unclear. The V and J ends lost 7 bases and 7 bases respectively, with 9 bases between them. The CDR3 contains 11 residues. Germline V gene lookup returns CDR1 MDHEN and CDR2 SYDVKM. CDR3 nucleotides: TGTGCCAGCACCGGGTTAAATACGCAGTATTTT. This translates into CASTGLNTQYF.

V gene TRBV18 combines with J gene TRBJ2-1, with TRBD2 matching 10 bases. Germline V gene sequence: CDR1 KGHSH, CDR2 LQKENI. The V and J ends lost 0 bases and 3 bases, in that order; junction bases with no gene match: 2. This CDR3 region has 16 residues. This chain's CDR3 is CASSPPSGRNYNEQFF. The CDR3 nucleotides are TGTGCCAGCTCACCACCTAGCGGGAGGAACTACAATGAGCAGTTCTTC.

The chain uses TRBV25-1 and TRBJ1-2, with D possibly being TRBD1 (5 bases). V was clipped by 3 bases and J by 0 bases, with 17 bases between them. Germline CDR1 and CDR2: MGHDK and SYGVNS. The CDR3 runs 17 residues. The CDR3 protein is CASSDLIQGASNYGYTF. In DNA, the CDR3 is TGTGCCAGCAGTGACCTAATACAAGGGGCCTCTAACTATGGCTACACCTTC.

This chain joins TRBV4-1 and TRBJ2-2; no clear D. Germline loops: CDR1 MGHRA, CDR2 YSYEKL. The CDR3 extends over 15 amino acids. Trimming removed 0 bases at V and 2 bases at J, with 7 bases between. The CDR3 region is CASSQEARNTGELFF. The CDR3 nucleotides are TGCGCCAGCAGCCAAGAGGCCCGAAACACCGGGGAGCTGTTTTTT.

The chain combines TRBV11-3 with TRBJ2-2; maybe TRBD2 (5 bases). Germline-derived CDR1 and CDR2 are SGHNT and YENEEA. The CDR3 consists of 15 residues. V dropped 4 bases and J dropped 0 bases, with 9 bases sitting between them. The CDR3 loop is CASSSQRTNTGELFF. The DNA for the CDR3 is TGTGCCAGCAGCTCTCAGCGGACGAACACCGGGGAGCTGTTTTTT.

The chain uses TRBV6-1 and TRBJ1-4; D uncertain. Germline-derived CDR1 and CDR2 are MNHNS and SASEGT. The CDR3 sequence is 15 residues long. V lost 2 bases to trimming and J lost 8 bases, with 15 bases between them. The CDR3 loop reads CASSEPFSVGEKLFF. CDR3 sequence (DNA): TGTGCCAGCAGTGAACCCTTTTCTGTCGGAGAAAAACTGTTTTTT.

V usage is TRBV6-1 and J usage is TRBJ1-2; 7 bases match TRBD1. Germline CDR1 and CDR2: MNHNS and SASEGT. J was trimmed by 1 base and V by 2 bases; bases with no gene match: 7. The CDR3 length is 16 residues. DNA for the CDR3: TGTGCCAGCAGTGAACTGGACAGGACGATTAACTATGGCTACACCTTC. It translates to CASSELDRTINYGYTF.

The CDR3 nucleotides are TGTGCCAGTAGTATATACACAGGGGGTGAGCAGTTCTTC. Protein product: CASSIYTGGEQFF. The genes are TRBV19 and TRBJ2-1; 8 positions agree with TRBD1. V gave up 2 bases and J gave up 9 bases; unmatched junction bases: 3. The CDR3 sequence is 13 residues long. Per the germline V gene, CDR1 is LNHDA and CDR2 is SQIVND (reference sequence).

The chain links TRBV4-3 to TRBJ2-3; D is ambiguous. CDR3 length equals 15 residues. CDR1 LGHNA and CDR2 YSLEER come from the germline V gene. V was pared by 1 base and J by 2 bases, with 10 bases between. The CDR3 region is CASSQGWGLTDTQYF. The DNA for the CDR3 is TGCGCCAGCAGCCAAGGATGGGGTCTCACAGATACGCAGTATTTT.

V and J are TRBV10-3 and TRBJ2-7, with D uncertain. Trimming took 0 bases from V and 6 from J, leaving 15 bases between them. The CDR3 has 15 residues. Germline loops: CDR1 ENHRY, CDR2 SYGVKD. CDR3 region: CAISESTAFKGEQYF. The CDR3 DNA reads as TGTGCCATCAGTGAGTCGACTGCGTTCAAGGGCGAGCAGTACTTC.

The rearrangement links TRBV10-2 to TRBJ1-3; D is ambiguous. Germline CDR1 reads WSHSY; CDR2 reads SAAADI. CDR3 size: 14 residues. Deletions cut 4 bases from V and 2 bases from J, with 9 bases between. The CDR3 loop is CASSVSLAGNTIYF. CDR3 sequence (DNA): TGCGCCAGCAGTGTTTCCCTAGCTGGAAACACCATATATTTT.

V and J are TRBV28 and TRBJ2-2; D might be TRBD1 or TRBD2, each matching 6 bases. This CDR3 has 15 amino acids. Germline CDR1 reads MDHEN; CDR2 reads SYDVKM. Deletions cut 5 bases from V and 1 base from J, with 11 bases between. CDR3 DNA: TGTGCCAGCAGTGAGGGGGGACGGAACACCGGGGAGCTGTTTTTT. The encoded protein is CASSEGGRNTGELFF.

The chain is built from TRBV19 and TRBJ2-1; no firm D call. The V gene's germline CDR1 is LNHDA and CDR2 SQIVND (reference sequence). Trimming shortened V by 4 bases and J by 2 bases, and 15 bases separated the two germline ends. The CDR3 loop spans 16 amino acids. CDR3 sequence reads: CASSKRGTPTYNEQFF. The DNA of the CDR3 is TGTGCCAGTAGTAAAAGAGGAACCCCTACCTACAATGAGCAGTTCTTC.

V gene TRBV5-1 combines with J gene TRBJ2-1, with TRBD2 matching 9 bases. V was clipped by 4 bases and J by 7 bases; unmatched bases: 9. The CDR3 consists of 15 residues. CDR1 SGHRS and CDR2 YFSETQ come from the germline V gene. The CDR3 DNA reads as TGCGCCAGCAGCCATAGTAGCGGGAGTAGGAATGAGCAGTTCTTC. Its translation: CASSHSSGSRNEQFF.

J is TRBJ2-7 and V is TRBV28, with 7 nucleotides matching TRBD2. The V and J ends lost 4 bases and 7 bases, in that order; junction bases with no gene match: 7. Germline CDR1 reads MDHEN; CDR2 reads SYDVKM. The CDR3 loop spans 13 amino acids. This CDR3 reads CASSWGGGGEQYF. CDR3 nucleotides: TGTGCCAGCAGTTGGGGGGGAGGTGGGGAGCAGTACTTC.

A remark on this clone: An end of the junction does not agree with germline; a read error may underlie this. The chain has TRBV9 and TRBJ2-1; D possibly matches TRBD1 or TRBD2 (5 bases each). The CDR3 sequence is 13 residues long. The germline V gene encodes CDR1 SGDLS and CDR2 YYNGEE. DNA of the CDR3: TGTGCCAGCAGCGCAGGAGGTGGGACGGCTCGGCTCTTC. This gives the protein CASSAGGGTARLF. The variable domain in full, completed from reference TRBV9 and TRBJ2-1, reads DSGVTQTPKHLITATGQRVTLRCSPRSGDLSVYWYQQSLDQGLQFLIQYYNGEERAKGNILERFSAQQFPDLHSELNLSSLELGDSALYFCASSAGGGTARLFGPGTRLTVL.

V is TRBV28 and J is TRBJ2-7; tentative D call: TRBD1 (6 bases). The CDR3 totals 14 residues. Trimming shortened V by 2 bases and J by 5 bases, and 13 bases separated the two germline ends. CDR1 and CDR2 (germline): MDHEN, SYDVKM. This CDR3 reads CASSLPQGSHEQYF. CDR3 DNA: TGTGCCAGCAGTTTACCACAGGGTTCCCACGAGCAGTACTTC.

CDR3 protein: CASRKQAGGGYTF. The CDR3 DNA reads TGTGCCAGCAGGAAACAGGCGGGGGGAGGCTACACCTTC. The J gene is TRBJ1-2, the V gene TRBV28, with D possibly TRBD1 on 5 matching bases. V lost 6 bases, J lost 8 bases, and 16 bases lay in between. Germline loops: CDR1 MDHEN, CDR2 SYDVKM. This CDR3 is built from 13 residues.

The chain carries TRBV5-1 and TRBJ2-2; the D call may be TRBD1 or TRBD2 (6 bases each). Germline V CDR1 and CDR2: SGHRS, YFSETQ. The CDR3 runs 15 residues. The germline V and J ends were trimmed by 4 bases and 1 base, with 11 bases remaining between them. CDR3 protein: CASSPGGGNTGELFF. The CDR3 coding sequence is TGCGCCAGCAGCCCCGGGGGCGGGAACACCGGGGAGCTGTTTTTT.

This clone appeared a few times. The chain joins TRBV18 to TRBJ1-4; possibly TRBD1 for D (6 bases). This CDR3 spans 15 amino acids. Germline V gives CDR1 KGHSH, CDR2 LQKENI. V lost 2 bases, J lost 0 bases, and 7 bases lay in between. This CDR3 reads CASSPRGATNEKLFF. CDR3 nucleotide sequence: TGTGCCAGCTCACCAAGGGGGGCAACTAATGAAAAACTGTTTTTT.

The chain employs TRBV6-5 and TRBJ2-5, with 7 bases aligning to TRBD2. The length of the CDR3 is 14 residues. The V segment lost 3 bases and the J segment 4 bases; nucleotides outside the gene matches: 5. Germline V lookup: CDR1 MNHEY, CDR2 SVGAGI. The CDR3 sequence is CASSYNGGRETQYF. The CDR3 DNA reads as TGTGCCAGCAGTTATAACGGCGGGAGAGAGACCCAGTACTTC.

The chain joins TRBV5-1 to TRBJ2-7, with 8 bases that match TRBD1. Germline loops: CDR1 SGHRS, CDR2 YFSETQ. Trimming cost V 5 bases and J 4 bases; bases outside gene matches: 5. The CDR3 totals 13 residues. This CDR3 is CASSTDRGYEQYF. CDR3 bases: TGCGCCAGCAGTACCGACAGGGGTTACGAGCAGTACTTC.

The chain employs TRBV28 and TRBJ1-1; D call uncertain. The CDR3 is 13 residues long. CDR1 MDHEN and CDR2 SYDVKM come from the germline V gene. V lost 7 bases and J lost 0, with 9 bases in between. This CDR3 reads CASKMSLNTEAFF. The CDR3 DNA is TGTGCCAGCAAGATGTCACTGAACACTGAAGCTTTCTTT.

The rearrangement uses TRBV28 and TRBJ1-2, with D unresolved. The CDR3 runs 14 residues. Germline V gene data show CDR1 as MDHEN and CDR2 as SYDVKM. V was trimmed by 4 bases and J by 6 bases, leaving 15 bases between them. Here the CDR3 reads CASSSGPDGNGYTF. The CDR3 DNA is TGTGCCAGCAGTTCCGGCCCGGACGGGAATGGCTACACCTTC.

The chain couples TRBV27 to TRBJ2-7; TRBD1 matches at 9 bases. The V gene end was trimmed by 5 bases and the J gene end by 1 base; junction bases not matched to a gene: 3. This CDR3 is built from 14 residues. Germline CDR1 and CDR2: MNHEY and SMNVEV (reference sequence). CDR3 in amino acids: CASSAGTGSYEQYF. In nucleotides, the CDR3 is TGTGCCAGCAGTGCCGGGACAGGGTCCTACGAGCAGTACTTC.

This chain joins TRBV23-1 and TRBJ1-3; D is perhaps TRBD1 (6 bases). TRBV23-1 is reported as an ORF; its role is uncertain. The V and J ends lost 6 bases and 3 bases respectively, with 15 bases between them. This CDR3 spans 15 amino acids. The CDR3 DNA is TGCGCCAGCAGCCCATCAGGGGAAAGTGGAAACACCATATATTTT. Translation: CASSPSGESGNTIYF.